This T cell receptor beta chain derives from a study of T-cell memory formation after mild COVID-19. The overall study: There were largely donor-specific TCR clusters. Overall study results and limits: Clones shrinking between day 15 and 85 showed a balanced CD4/CD8 split, and those that grew later tilted toward CD4+.

Turning to this clonotype: Its target is unknown.

In TCRdb, the 5' RACE reads were re-called with MiXCR into one record per CDR3 protein. The profile shows roughly 550,000 distinct CDR3 sequences, around 21% of them singletons. The origin of this receptor is an adult woman who had mild COVID-19 (a few samples of this study predate the infection). Cell type and time point are not known. Sequencing was done on a sample of PBMCs or a T cell subset sorted from them (not recorded which).

The CDR3 sequence is CASSPWEPNQPQHF. The CDR3 DNA sequence: TGTGCCAGCAGCCCCTGGGAGCCTAATCAGCCCCAGCATTTT. This sequence joins TRBV12-3 or TRBV12-4 and TRBJ1-5; D gene ambiguous. This CDR3 region has 14 residues. Trimming took off 6 bases at V and 4 bases at J, with 13 bases between the two ends.